The 32 T cell receptor beta chains given below trace back to one sample, sequenced in a study of T cell changes during pregnancy in multiple sclerosis. Only in-frame clones appear in the TCRdb table, and some are missing; sequencing was by immunoSEQ multiplex PCR. The sample lists approximately 93,000 clones; approximately 90% were seen once. The material sequenced was peripheral blood, taken before pregnancy. The receptors originated from a female donor with multiple sclerosis, enrolled in a pregnancy study.

This chain links TRBV2 with TRBJ2-3, with 12 bases matching TRBD2. V lost 3 bases to trimming and J lost 1 base; unmatched junction nucleotides: 2. The CDR3 length is 16 residues. Germline lookup yields CDR1 SNHLY and CDR2 FYNNEI. CDR3 sequence (DNA): TGTGCCAGCAGTGATCGACTAGCGGGAGGCACAGATACGCAGTATTTT. Translating gives CASSDRLAGGTDTQYF.

This clone appeared once. The rearrangement uses TRBV10-2 and TRBJ2-7; possible D gene TRBD2, 6 bases. The V end lost 4 bases, the J end lost 6 bases, and 16 bases lay between the germline ends. Germline CDR1 and CDR2: WSHSY and SAAADI. The CDR3 is made up of 14 amino acids. CDR3 in DNA: TGCGCCAGCAGTGTTGGCGGGACCCCTGCCGAGCAGTACTTC. This sequence encodes CASSVGGTPAEQYF.

The chain employs TRBV5-1 and TRBJ2-7, with 8 bases matching TRBD1. Germline V gene data show CDR1 as SGHRS and CDR2 as YFSETQ. The CDR3 consists of 15 residues. Germline trimming cut 7 bases from V and 4 bases from J; bases unmatched to any gene: 13. The CDR3 DNA reads TGCGCCAGCTTCGACCCAGGGGGCAGTCAGTACGAGCAGTACTTC. This sequence encodes CASFDPGGSQYEQYF.

V usage is TRBV2 and J usage is TRBJ2-2; possible D gene TRBD2, 5 bases. The germline CDR1 and CDR2 sequences are SNHLY and FYNNEI. V was shortened by 8 bases and J by 6 bases, with 10 bases between the two germline ends. The CDR3 is 12 amino acids. The CDR3 protein is CASASRAGELFF. As DNA, the CDR3 is TGTGCCAGCGCCTCGAGGGCCGGGGAGCTGTTTTTT.

J is TRBJ2-3 and V is TRBV11-3; D is perhaps TRBD1 (6 bases). The CDR3 consists of 14 residues. Trimming took off 2 bases at V and 5 bases at J, with 11 bases between the two ends. From germline, CDR1 is SGHNT and CDR2 YENEEA. The CDR3 DNA follows: TGTGCCAGCAGCTTATCCCAGGGGTTAGATACGCAGTATTTT. As protein: CASSLSQGLDTQYF.

The V call is TRBV29-1, the J call TRBJ1-5, with TRBD1 matching 12 bases. V shed 5 bases, J shed 2 bases, and the junction held 7 bases outside the gene matches. The germline gives CDR1 SQVTM, CDR2 ANQGSEA. This CDR3 contains 16 residues. The chain's CDR3 is CSVPGQGAIGNQPQHF. DNA for the CDR3: TGCAGCGTTCCGGGACAGGGGGCGATTGGCAATCAGCCCCAGCATTTT. The whole variable domain, filled in from reference TRBV29-1 and TRBJ1-5, reads SAVISQKPSRDICQRGTSLTIQCQVDSQVTMMFWYRQQPGQSLTLIATANQGSEATYESGFVIDKFPISRPNLTFSTLTVSNMSPEDSSIYLCSVPGQGAIGNQPQHFGDGTRLSIL.

The chain couples TRBV9 to TRBJ2-3; TRBD1 aligns across 10 bases. The trim removed 5 bases at V and 6 bases at J, leaving 9 bases unmatched. CDR1 SGDLS and CDR2 YYNGEE come from the germline V gene. The CDR3 spans 15 residues. The chain's CDR3 is CASSEGQGLWDTQYF. DNA for the CDR3: TGTGCCAGCAGTGAGGGACAGGGGTTGTGGGATACGCAGTATTTT. The variable domain in full, completed from reference TRBV9 and TRBJ2-3, reads DSGVTQTPKHLITATGQRVTLRCSPRSGDLSVYWYQQSLDQGLQFLIQYYNGEERAKGNILERFSAQQFPDLHSELNLSSLELGDSALYFCASSEGQGLWDTQYFGPGTRLTVL.

The rearrangement joins TRBV19 to TRBJ1-6, with TRBD1 matching 9 bases. The CDR3 is made up of 16 amino acids. Germline lookup yields CDR1 LNHDA and CDR2 SQIVND (reference sequence). With 9 bases clipped from V and 9 bases from J, the junction kept 15 bases outside the gene matches. The DNA for the CDR3 is TGTGCCAGCCCCTGGGGGGACAGGGTTATAGGTTCACCCCTCCACTTT. Protein product: CASPWGDRVIGSPLHF.

The chain is built from TRBV7-9 and TRBJ2-1, with 10 bases aligning to TRBD2. CDR1 is SEHNR and CDR2 is FQNEAQ in the germline V gene (reference sequence). This CDR3 has 15 residues. Trimming at V came to 4 bases and at J to 2 bases, leaving 2 bases not matched to a gene. DNA of the CDR3: TGTGCCAGCAGCTCCGGACTAGCGGCCTACAATGAGCAGTTCTTC. Amino acid sequence: CASSSGLAAYNEQFF. Variable domain in full (rest from reference TRBV7-9 and TRBJ2-1): DTGVSQNPRHKITKRGQNVTFRCDPISEHNRLYWYRQTLGQGPEFLTYFQNEAQLEKSRLLSDRFSAERPKGSFSTLEIQRTEQGDSAMYLCASSSGLAAYNEQFFGPGTRLTVL.

V and J are TRBV6-5 and TRBJ2-7, with D possibly being TRBD2 (6 bases). The CDR3 sequence is 15 residues long. The V gene lost 0 bases and the J gene lost 1 base, with 10 bases spanning the gap. The germline gives CDR1 MNHEY, CDR2 SVGAGI. The CDR3, as DNA: TGTGCCAGCAGTTACTCCCGGGACTTTTCCTACGAGCAGTACTTC. Its protein product is CASSYSRDFSYEQYF.

The gene calls are TRBV5-1 and TRBJ2-1; D is uncertain. There are 16 residues in the CDR3. V was pared by 4 bases and J by 0 bases, with 14 bases between. Germline CDR1 is SGHRS and CDR2 is YFSETQ. The CDR3 bases are TGCGCCAGCAGCGCCGAGTGGAGAGACTCCTACAATGAGCAGTTCTTC. Its translation: CASSAEWRDSYNEQFF. The full variable domain, rest sourced from reference TRBV5-1 and TRBJ2-1, is KAGVTQTPRYLIKTRGQQVTLSCSPISGHRSVSWYQQTPGQGLQFLFEYFSETQRNKGNFPGRFSGRQFSNSRSEMNVSTLELGDSALYLCASSAEWRDSYNEQFFGPGTRLTVL.

This sequence joins TRBV11-2 and TRBJ2-2; maybe TRBD1 (5 bases). CDR3 length: 13 amino acids. Trimming took 3 bases from V and 6 from J, leaving 8 bases between them. CDR1 and CDR2 (germline): SGHAT, FQNNGV. Here the CDR3 DNA reads TGTGCCAGCAGCTTGGGGCAAGCCGGGGAGCTGTTTTTT. Translating gives CASSLGQAGELFF. The full variable domain, in which reference TRBV11-2 and TRBJ2-2 provide the parts outside the CDR3, is EAGVAQSPRYKIIEKRQSVAFWCNPISGHATLYWYQQILGQGPKLLIQFQNNGVVDDSQLPKDRFSAERLKGVDSTLKIQPAKLEDSAVYLCASSLGQAGELFFGEGSRLTVL.

The gene calls are TRBV7-8 and TRBJ2-7, with 9 bases lining up with TRBD2. CDR3 length: 14 residues. Per the germline V gene, CDR1 is SGHVS and CDR2 is FQNEAQ. The trim removed 5 bases at V and 3 bases at J, leaving 5 bases unmatched. CDR3 sequence (DNA): TGTGCCAGCAGCCCGAGCGGGAGGTTCTACGAGCAGTACTTC. It is translated as CASSPSGRFYEQYF.

This rearrangement joins TRBV5-4 to TRBJ2-7; possible D gene TRBD2, 6 bases. From germline, CDR1 is SGHNT and CDR2 YYREEE (reference sequence). CDR3 length equals 16 residues. V lost 4 bases and J lost 5, with 22 bases in between. In DNA, the CDR3 is TGTGCCAGCAGCCTCTTGGGTCAAGGGGAGGCCCACGAGCAGTACTTC. This sequence encodes CASSLLGQGEAHEQYF.

The V gene is TRBV2, the J gene TRBJ1-5; D unclear. This CDR3 comprises 13 residues. Germline V gene data show CDR1 as SNHLY and CDR2 as FYNNEI. V was shortened by 5 bases and J by 2 bases, with 7 bases between the two germline ends. CDR3: CASSWAGNQPQHF. The CDR3 DNA follows: TGTGCCAGCAGTTGGGCAGGCAATCAGCCCCAGCATTTT.

The chain uses TRBV7-8 and TRBJ2-3, with D perhaps matching TRBD2 (6 bases). This CDR3 is built from 14 residues. The germline V gene encodes CDR1 SGHVS and CDR2 FQNEAQ. V shed 4 bases and J shed 2 bases, with 10 bases lying between them. The CDR3 DNA sequence: TGTGCCAGCAGCTGGGAGGAATACACAGATACGCAGTATTTT. It codes for CASSWEEYTDTQYF.

The chain links TRBV4-3 to TRBJ1-6, with D uncertain. The V and J ends lost 4 bases and 10 bases respectively, with 17 bases between them. This CDR3 is 15 amino acids long. The germline CDR1 and CDR2 sequences are LGHNA and YSLEER. CDR3 amino acids: CASSRGTRSDSPLHF. The DNA for the CDR3 is TGCGCCAGCAGCCGAGGAACAAGATCAGACTCACCCCTCCACTTT.

The chain recombines TRBV28 with TRBJ1-2; 9 bases align to TRBD1. Germline CDR1 and CDR2: MDHEN and SYDVKM. The junction had 12 bases not matched to a gene; V was cut back by 8 bases and J by 8 bases. This CDR3 region has 14 residues. The CDR3 sequence is CASGYSGTGFGYTF. DNA for the CDR3: TGTGCCAGCGGCTACTCCGGGACAGGGTTCGGCTACACCTTC.

This clone has a single count. This chain uses TRBV7-8 with TRBJ1-3; maybe TRBD1 (5 bases). The V gene lost 2 bases and the J gene lost 4 bases, with 9 bases spanning the gap. The CDR3 loop spans 14 amino acids. Germline V gene lookup returns CDR1 SGHVS and CDR2 FQNEAQ. The CDR3 is CASSLSTGGNTIYF. The DNA for the CDR3 is TGTGCCAGCAGCTTAAGTACAGGAGGAAACACCATATATTTT. The full variable domain, in which reference TRBV7-8 and TRBJ1-3 provide the parts outside the CDR3, is GAGVSQSPRYKVAKRGQDVALRCDPISGHVSLFWYQQALGQGPEFLTYFQNEAQLDKSGLPSDRFFAERPEGSVSTLKIQRTQQEDSAVYLCASSLSTGGNTIYFGEGSWLTVV.

The chain combines TRBV7-9 with TRBJ1-1, with D maybe TRBD1 (6 bases). Trimming took 1 base from V and 6 from J, leaving 9 bases between them. CDR1 SEHNR and CDR2 FQNEAQ come from the germline V gene (reference sequence). This CDR3 comprises 13 residues. CDR3 coding DNA: TGTGCCAGCAGCTTAGTACAGGGTGCTGAAGCTTTCTTT. Translation: CASSLVQGAEAFF.

This clone was recorded a few times. The chain is built from TRBV4-1 and TRBJ2-1; 12 nucleotides align to TRBD1. CDR3 size: 16 residues. Germline trimming cut 1 base from V and 8 bases from J; bases unmatched to any gene: 6. CDR1 is MGHRA and CDR2 is YSYEKL in the germline V gene. The CDR3 DNA follows: TGCGCCAGCAGCCAAGTCCCGGGACAGGGGGCCGATGAGCAGTTCTTC. Translating it yields CASSQVPGQGADEQFF.

This rearrangement joins TRBV7-9 to TRBJ1-1; D unresolved. The ends were cut back, 3 bases at V and 1 base at J, with 6 bases in the middle. The CDR3 runs 13 residues. CDR1 is SEHNR and CDR2 is FQNEAQ in the germline V gene (reference sequence). For the CDR3, the DNA is TGTGCCAGCAGCTTCCTCCCGAACACTGAAGCTTTCTTT. Translating gives CASSFLPNTEAFF.

The J gene is TRBJ2-3, the V gene TRBV30; D possibly corresponds to TRBD1 (6 bases). The CDR3 covers 14 residues. Germline V gives CDR1 GTSNPN, CDR2 SVGIG (reference sequence). V was cut by 5 bases and J by 0 bases, with 12 bases left in between. The CDR3 DNA reads as TGTGCCTGGGATGGGGGCCTTAGCACAGATACGCAGTATTTT. This gives the protein CAWDGGLSTDTQYF.

CDR3 sequence reads: CATSKLTGLAEAFF. DNA for the CDR3: TGTGCCACCAGCAAACTAACAGGATTGGCTGAAGCTTTCTTT. The V call is TRBV15, the J call TRBJ1-1; perhaps TRBD1 as D (5 bases). Germline V lookup: CDR1 LNHNV, CDR2 YYDKDF (reference sequence). CDR3 size: 14 residues. The V end lost 4 bases, the J end lost 6 bases, and 15 bases lay between the germline ends.

Only a few counts were recorded for this clone. The chain has TRBV6-1 and TRBJ1-5, with D hard to call. The germline CDR1 and CDR2 sequences are MNHNS and SASEGT. Trimming took 8 bases from V and 3 from J, leaving 11 bases between them. This CDR3 has 13 amino acids. In nucleotides, the CDR3 is TGTGCCAGCGTTCTGAGCGACAATCAGCCCCAGCATTTT. Translating gives CASVLSDNQPQHF.

As for this clone: In the same sample, other DNA sequences code for this CDR3. This chain uses TRBV27 with TRBJ2-7, with TRBD2 identical over 9 bases. Germline V gene sequence: CDR1 MNHEY, CDR2 SMNVEV (reference sequence). The CDR3 is 15 residues long. Trimming at V came to 3 bases and at J to 3 bases, leaving 6 bases not matched to a gene. CDR3 region: CASSLSPTSGYEQYF. The CDR3 DNA is TGTGCCAGCAGTTTGAGCCCGACTAGCGGCTACGAGCAGTACTTC.

V and J are TRBV7-9 and TRBJ2-2; tentative D call: TRBD1 (7 bases). The CDR3 loop spans 14 amino acids. Per the germline V gene, CDR1 is SEHNR and CDR2 is FQNEAQ (reference sequence). The V end lost 6 bases, the J end lost 3 bases, and 11 bases lay between the germline ends. Here the CDR3 DNA reads TGTGCCAGCAGTGCGGGACAGTACACCGGGGAGCTGTTTTTT. Protein: CASSAGQYTGELFF. Full variable domain (rest looked up from reference TRBV7-9 and TRBJ2-2): DTGVSQNPRHKITKRGQNVTFRCDPISEHNRLYWYRQTLGQGPEFLTYFQNEAQLEKSRLLSDRFSAERPKGSFSTLEIQRTEQGDSAMYLCASSAGQYTGELFFGEGSRLTVL.

The chain couples TRBV19 to TRBJ2-7; no clear D gene. CDR1 LNHDA and CDR2 SQIVND come from the germline V gene (reference sequence). This CDR3 spans 13 amino acids. V lost 3 bases and J lost 3, with 9 bases in between. CDR3 in amino acids: CASSINVVYEQYF. DNA for the CDR3: TGTGCCAGTAGTATTAATGTAGTCTACGAGCAGTACTTC.

CDR3 amino acids: CASSLRTGEQPQHF. CDR3 nucleotide sequence: TGTGCCAGCAGTTTGCGAACAGGGGAGCAGCCCCAGCATTTT. The rearrangement joins TRBV28 to TRBJ1-5; 7 nucleotides align to TRBD1. This CDR3 is 14 amino acids long. Looked up from germline, CDR1 is MDHEN and CDR2 is SYDVKM. V was pared by 3 bases and J by 7 bases, with 6 bases of the junction left unmatched.

Here the CDR3 reads CSVRRANYNEQFF. CDR3 nucleotides: TGCAGCGTTAGGAGGGCTAATTACAATGAGCAGTTCTTC. V gene TRBV29-1 combines with J gene TRBJ2-1; maybe TRBD2 (6 bases). V shed 5 bases and J shed 4 bases, with 12 bases lying between them. Per the germline V gene, CDR1 is SQVTM and CDR2 is ANQGSEA. This CDR3 contains 13 residues.

CDR3 DNA: TGCGCCAGCAGCAAACTGGCGGTGGAGCCCCAAGAGACCCAGTACTTC. Translating it yields CASSKLAVEPQETQYF. The V call is TRBV5-1, the J call TRBJ2-5, with unresolved D. V was cut by 4 bases and J by 1 base, with 17 bases left in between. The germline V gene encodes CDR1 SGHRS and CDR2 YFSETQ. This CDR3 comprises 16 residues.

V and J are TRBV7-9 and TRBJ1-1; tentatively, D is TRBD1 (5 bases). Trimming left V 3 bases short and J 7 bases short, with 18 bases between. This CDR3 has 15 residues. Germline V gene data show CDR1 as SEHNR and CDR2 as FQNEAQ (reference sequence). Here the CDR3 DNA reads TGTGCCAGCAGCTTCACCCTCGACAGATTGGGTGAAGCTTTCTTT. Translating gives CASSFTLDRLGEAFF.